The 25 T cell receptor beta chains presented below share a single source sample, sequenced in a study of graft-versus-host responses after intestinal transplantation. For these receptors, no antigen is known. Some clones are missing from TCRdb's copy, which holds only in-frame ones; the method was immunoSEQ multiplex PCR. Among about 39,000 clones listed, roughly 95% were seen once. The source was unstimulated CD8+ T cells sorted from spleen or lymph node cells, collected before transplant. The receptors derive from a human donor who was the organ donor for an intestinal transplant.

The V and J genes are TRBV27 and TRBJ1-4; a weak D match, TRBD1 (6 bases). The V end was cut by 0 bases, the J end by 8 bases, with 13 bases between. Germline-derived CDR1 and CDR2 are MNHEY and SMNVEV (reference sequence). CDR3 length: 15 residues. This chain's CDR3 is CASSLSTGSGEKLFF. In DNA, the CDR3 is TGTGCCAGCAGTTTATCCACAGGGAGTGGGGAAAAACTGTTTTTT.

This chain uses TRBV12-5 with TRBJ2-3; tentatively, D is TRBD1 (6 bases). V shed 6 bases and J shed 2 bases, with 15 bases lying between them. CDR3 length: 15 amino acids. CDR1 is LGHNT and CDR2 is FRNRAP in the germline V gene. In DNA form, the CDR3 reads TGTGCTAGTGGAGCCGGGGCAGGGGCCACAGATACGCAGTATTTT. Translated: CASGAGAGATDTQYF.

A few counts support this clone. This chain uses TRBV7-9 with TRBJ2-5; possibly TRBD1 for D (6 bases). The germline CDR1 and CDR2 sequences are SEHNR and FQNEAQ (reference sequence). Trimming took off 2 bases at V and 0 bases at J, with 16 bases between the two ends. The CDR3 totals 17 residues. CDR3 bases: TGTGCCAGCAGCTTATCTGGGGGCTCGGCGTACCAAGAGACCCAGTACTTC. It specifies CASSLSGGSAYQETQYF. Using reference TRBV7-9 and TRBJ2-5 for the parts outside the CDR3, the full variable domain is DTGVSQNPRHKITKRGQNVTFRCDPISEHNRLYWYRQTLGQGPEFLTYFQNEAQLEKSRLLSDRFSAERPKGSFSTLEIQRTEQGDSAMYLCASSLSGGSAYQETQYFGPGTRLLVL.

The V call is TRBV29-1, the J call TRBJ2-7; 9 bases match TRBD2. The CDR3 consists of 18 residues. V lost 0 bases, J lost 2 bases, and 14 bases stayed unmatched. CDR1 is SQVTM, CDR2 ANQGSEA, per germline. CDR3 in DNA: TGCAGCGTTGAAGATTATGGGTTAAGGGGCGGGGGGGCCTACGAGCAGTACTTC. It encodes CSVEDYGLRGGGAYEQYF.

This chain uses TRBV6-5 with TRBJ2-3, with 9 bases aligning to TRBD2. In germline, CDR1 is MNHEY, CDR2 SVGAGI. The CDR3 is made up of 15 amino acids. V lost 0 bases, J lost 3 bases, and 1 base stayed unmatched. CDR3 sequence reads: CASSYSSGGTDTQYF. The CDR3 DNA sequence: TGTGCCAGCAGTTACTCTAGCGGGGGTACAGATACGCAGTATTTT.

This chain links TRBV11-3 with TRBJ1-3; 7 bases are a match to TRBD1. Per the germline V gene, CDR1 is SGHNT and CDR2 is YENEEA. This CDR3 has 15 amino acids. The V and J ends lost 5 bases and 1 base, in that order; junction bases with no gene match: 5. The CDR3: CASSRRDSSGNTIYF. In nucleotides, the CDR3 is TGTGCCAGCAGCCGCAGGGACAGTTCTGGAAACACCATATATTTT. The full variable domain, completed using reference TRBV11-3 and TRBJ1-3, is EAGVVQSPRYKIIEKKQPVAFWCNPISGHNTLYWYLQNLGQGPELLIRYENEEAVDDSQLPKDRFSAERLKGVDSTLKIQPAELGDSAVYLCASSRRDSSGNTIYFGEGSWLTVV.

This rearrangement joins TRBV4-3 to TRBJ2-2; 7 bases line up with TRBD2. V lost 0 bases, J lost 1 base, and 5 bases stayed unmatched. Germline values: CDR1 LGHNA, CDR2 YSLEER. CDR3 size: 17 residues. The CDR3 sequence is CASSQDRGGGNTGELFF. DNA of the CDR3: TGCGCCAGCAGCCAAGATCGGGGCGGGGGGAACACCGGGGAGCTGTTTTTT.

The V gene is TRBV4-3, the J gene TRBJ2-1, with D unresolved. The V gene lost 0 bases and the J gene lost 2 bases, with 11 bases spanning the gap. Germline V gene sequence: CDR1 LGHNA, CDR2 YSLEER. CDR3 length: 16 residues. CDR3 sequence (DNA): TGCGCCAGCAGCCAAGATCTACTACCCGCCTACAATGAGCAGTTCTTC. Its translation is CASSQDLLPAYNEQFF.

V is TRBV7-3 and J is TRBJ1-1; D unresolved. Germline CDR1 is SGHTA and CDR2 is FQGTGA. The CDR3 runs to 15 residues. With 1 base removed from V and 5 bases from J, the gap between germline ends came to 14 bases. This CDR3 is CASSLIGGLETEAFF. The CDR3 DNA reads as TGTGCCAGCAGCTTAATTGGAGGGCTCGAAACTGAAGCTTTCTTT.

A word on this clone: Without the conserved terminal phenylalanine or tryptophan, this CDR3 likely stems from a read error. The chain links TRBV5-1 to TRBJ1-1; TRBD1 might be the D (5 bases). CDR3 length: 13 amino acids. V was trimmed by 4 bases and J by 5 bases, leaving 12 bases between them. Germline lookup yields CDR1 SGHRS and CDR2 YFSETQ. This CDR3 is CASSGAGGTEAFL. CDR3 DNA sequence: TGCGCCAGCAGCGGAGCGGGGGGGACTGAAGCTTTCCTT.

The chain carries TRBV4-3 and TRBJ1-2; the D is unclear. CDR1 is LGHNA, CDR2 YSLEER, per germline. This CDR3 comprises 15 residues. V was shortened by 3 bases and J by 0 bases, with 11 bases between the two germline ends. The CDR3, as DNA: TGCGCCAGCAGCCAGGACTCAATAGCTAACTATGGCTACACCTTC. Residues: CASSQDSIANYGYTF.

The V call is TRBV6-1, the J call TRBJ2-2; 8 positions match TRBD1. Germline V lookup: CDR1 MNHNS, CDR2 SASEGT. Unmatched junction bases numbered 6, after V lost 9 bases and J lost 6 bases. The CDR3 covers 13 residues. The CDR3 nucleotides are TGTGCCAGTGCGACAGGGGATCCCGGGGAGCTGTTTTTT. Translated: CASATGDPGELFF.

This clone has a single count. V gene TRBV7-9 combines with J gene TRBJ1-1; no reliable D call. This CDR3 has 14 residues. Trimming took off 6 bases at V and 5 bases at J, with 16 bases between the two ends. Germline lookup yields CDR1 SEHNR and CDR2 FQNEAQ (reference sequence). The CDR3 sequence: CASSPWGGMTEAFF. In DNA, the CDR3 is TGTGCCAGCAGTCCTTGGGGAGGGATGACTGAAGCTTTCTTT.

The CDR3 sequence: CASSERPIAPGANVLTF. The CDR3 region has the DNA TGTGCCAGCAGCGAACGTCCGATAGCCCCTGGGGCCAACGTCCTGACTTTC. The rearrangement links TRBV9 to TRBJ2-6; unclear D gene. Germline lookup yields CDR1 SGDLS and CDR2 YYNGEE. V was cut by 3 bases and J by 2 bases, with 15 bases left in between. The CDR3 is made up of 17 amino acids.

The V gene is TRBV2, the J gene TRBJ2-3; 7 bases match TRBD1. V lost 4 bases to trimming and J lost 0 bases; unmatched junction nucleotides: 4. The germline CDR1 and CDR2 sequences are SNHLY and FYNNEI. The CDR3 length is 15 residues. CDR3 sequence: CASSVEGASTDTQYF. CDR3 DNA: TGTGCCAGCAGTGTAGAGGGGGCCAGCACAGATACGCAGTATTTT.

This clone was seen a single time. The gene calls are TRBV4-3 and TRBJ1-2; D perhaps matches TRBD1 (5 bases). Trimming removed 0 bases from V and 6 bases from J, with 14 bases in between. Germline V lookup: CDR1 LGHNA, CDR2 YSLEER. CDR3 length equals 15 residues. This CDR3 reads CASSQDYPPGDGYTF. For the CDR3, the DNA is TGCGCCAGCAGCCAAGATTATCCCCCGGGGGATGGCTACACCTTC.

The V call is TRBV13, the J call TRBJ2-3, with D perhaps assigned TRBD1 or TRBD2 (5 bases each). Germline CDR1 PRHDT, CDR2 FYEKMQ (reference sequence). Trimming left V 5 bases short and J 2 bases short, with 14 bases between. This CDR3 contains 15 residues. DNA of the CDR3: TGTGCCAGCAGCCAGACGGGGCTTTACACAGATACGCAGTATTTT. The encoded protein is CASSQTGLYTDTQYF.

The chain recombines TRBV4-3 with TRBJ1-4; tentative D call: TRBD1 (6 bases). This CDR3 region has 17 residues. With 0 bases removed from V and 8 bases from J, the gap between germline ends came to 19 bases. Germline CDR1 and CDR2: LGHNA and YSLEER. The CDR3 loop reads CASSQDRRGGLPEKLFF. DNA of the CDR3: TGCGCCAGCAGCCAAGATCGGCGAGGGGGACTGCCCGAAAAACTGTTTTTT.

The chain recombines TRBV4-3 with TRBJ2-1; the match to TRBD1 covers 7 bases. Germline CDR1 reads LGHNA; CDR2 reads YSLEER. This CDR3 region has 14 residues. Germline trimming cut 1 base from V and 9 bases from J; bases unmatched to any gene: 6. CDR3 loop: CASSQVEGASEQFF. CDR3 nucleotide sequence: TGCGCCAGCAGCCAAGTTGAGGGGGCGAGTGAGCAGTTCTTC.

The chain is built from TRBV11-2 and TRBJ2-4; 14 positions agree with TRBD2. CDR1 and CDR2 (germline): SGHAT, FQNNGV. The length of the CDR3 is 19 residues. The ends lost 5 bases at V and 0 bases at J; junction bases unmatched: 9. The CDR3 DNA sequence: TGTGCCAGCAGCCCACCGGGACTAGCGGGGGTGCTAGCCAAAAACATTCAGTACTTC. It codes for CASSPPGLAGVLAKNIQYF.

The chain combines TRBV7-2 with TRBJ2-7, with TRBD1 as a possible D gene (5 bases). V was trimmed by 1 base and J by 0 bases, leaving 7 bases between them. This CDR3 is built from 14 residues. The germline gives CDR1 SGHTA, CDR2 FQGNSA. CDR3 region: CASSLGQRSYEQYF. The DNA for the CDR3 is TGTGCCAGCAGCTTAGGACAGCGCTCCTACGAGCAGTACTTC.

This chain uses TRBV9 with TRBJ2-1; tentatively, D is TRBD1 (6 bases). There are 14 residues in the CDR3. The V gene's germline CDR1 is SGDLS and CDR2 YYNGEE. The V end was cut by 4 bases, the J end by 5 bases, with 13 bases between. CDR3 in amino acids: CASSRGGTNNEQFF. The DNA for the CDR3 is TGTGCCAGCAGCCGAGGGGGAACCAACAATGAGCAGTTCTTC.

The chain employs TRBV4-1 and TRBJ2-5, with 9 nucleotides matching TRBD2. This CDR3 is built from 18 residues. V lost 4 bases, J lost 3 bases, and 15 bases stayed unmatched. CDR1 is MGHRA, CDR2 YSYEKL, per germline. The CDR3 DNA reads TGCGCCAGCAGCCCCGGGATAGCGGGGGAGTGGGTAGAAGAGACCCAGTACTTC. It codes for CASSPGIAGEWVEETQYF.

J is TRBJ2-7 and V is TRBV4-1; the match to TRBD2 covers 10 bases. The V gene's germline CDR1 is MGHRA and CDR2 YSYEKL. CDR3 size: 15 residues. The ends lost 0 bases at V and 3 bases at J; junction bases unmatched: 2. This chain's CDR3 is CASSQEAGGLYEQYF. CDR3 bases: TGCGCCAGCAGCCAAGAAGCGGGGGGGCTCTACGAGCAGTACTTC.

This clone was counted once. The rearrangement links TRBV5-6 to TRBJ2-7, with 7 nucleotides matching TRBD1. With V trimmed by 1 base and J by 6 bases, 16 bases remained unmatched. The CDR3 is 17 amino acids. Germline V gives CDR1 SGHDT, CDR2 YYEEEE. DNA for the CDR3: TGTGCCAGCAGCTTGATAGATACCCTGCCCACAGGGGTCGAGCAGTACTTC. Protein sequence: CASSLIDTLPTGVEQYF.